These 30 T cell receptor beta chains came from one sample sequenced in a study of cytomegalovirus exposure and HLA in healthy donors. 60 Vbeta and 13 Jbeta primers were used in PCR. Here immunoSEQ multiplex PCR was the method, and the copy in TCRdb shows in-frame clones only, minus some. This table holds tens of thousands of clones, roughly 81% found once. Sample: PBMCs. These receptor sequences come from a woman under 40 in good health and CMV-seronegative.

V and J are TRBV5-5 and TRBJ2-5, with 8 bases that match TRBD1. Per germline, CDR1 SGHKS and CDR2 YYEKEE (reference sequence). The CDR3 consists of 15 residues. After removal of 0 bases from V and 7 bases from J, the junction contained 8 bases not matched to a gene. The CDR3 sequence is CASSLDPRGQVTQYF. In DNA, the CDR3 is TGTGCCAGCAGCTTGGATCCGCGGGGACAGGTGACCCAGTACTTC.

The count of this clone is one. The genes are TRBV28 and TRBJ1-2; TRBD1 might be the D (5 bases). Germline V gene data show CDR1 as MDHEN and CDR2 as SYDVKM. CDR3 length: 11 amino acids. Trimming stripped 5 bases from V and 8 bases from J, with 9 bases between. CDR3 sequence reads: CASSQGRGYTF. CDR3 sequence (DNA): TGTGCCAGCAGTCAGGGAAGAGGCTACACCTTC.

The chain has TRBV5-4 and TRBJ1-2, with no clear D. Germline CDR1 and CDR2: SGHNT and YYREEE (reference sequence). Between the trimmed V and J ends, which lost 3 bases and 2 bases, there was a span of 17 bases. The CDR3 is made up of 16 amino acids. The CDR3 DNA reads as TGTGCCAGCAGCTCGGCCCTCCGGGGAGAAAACTATGGCTACACCTTC. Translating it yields CASSSALRGENYGYTF.

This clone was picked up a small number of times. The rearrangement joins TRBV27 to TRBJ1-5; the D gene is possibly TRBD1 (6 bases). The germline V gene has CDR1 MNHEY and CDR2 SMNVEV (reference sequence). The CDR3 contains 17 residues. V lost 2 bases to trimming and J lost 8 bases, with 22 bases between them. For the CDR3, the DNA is TGTGCCAGCAGTTTAAGGTTCCGGGGGGCCCCTTTTGAGCCCCAGCATTTT. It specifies CASSLRFRGAPFEPQHF.

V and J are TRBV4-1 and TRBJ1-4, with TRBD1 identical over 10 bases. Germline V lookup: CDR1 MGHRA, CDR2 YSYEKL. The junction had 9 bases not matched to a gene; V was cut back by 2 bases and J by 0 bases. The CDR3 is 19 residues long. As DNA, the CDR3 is TGCGCCAGCAGCCAAAGGGGGACAGGGGACCTGACAACTAATGAAAAACTGTTTTTT. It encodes CASSQRGTGDLTTNEKLFF.

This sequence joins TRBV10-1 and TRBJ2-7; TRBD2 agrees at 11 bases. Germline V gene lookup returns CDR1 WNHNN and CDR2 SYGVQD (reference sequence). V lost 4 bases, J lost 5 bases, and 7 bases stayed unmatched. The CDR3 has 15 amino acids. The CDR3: CASSVLAGVTHEQYF. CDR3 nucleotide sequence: TGCGCCAGCAGTGTACTAGCGGGAGTCACGCACGAGCAGTACTTC.

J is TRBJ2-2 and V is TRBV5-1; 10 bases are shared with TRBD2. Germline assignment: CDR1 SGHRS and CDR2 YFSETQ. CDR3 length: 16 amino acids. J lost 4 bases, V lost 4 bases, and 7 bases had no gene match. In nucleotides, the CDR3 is TGCGCCAGCAGCCTTTTGGAGCGGGGGGGCACCGGGGAGCTGTTTTTT. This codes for CASSLLERGGTGELFF.

The DNA of the CDR3 is TGTGCCAGCAGCGTAGGAGTCGGGAACGCCTACGAGCAGTACTTC. Its protein product is CASSVGVGNAYEQYF. This chain joins TRBV9 and TRBJ2-5, with D perhaps TRBD2 (5 bases). The end of the DNA aligns better with TRBJ2-7, so the J call may be wrong. The germline CDR1 and CDR2 sequences are SGDLS and YYNGEE. The CDR3 is 15 amino acids.

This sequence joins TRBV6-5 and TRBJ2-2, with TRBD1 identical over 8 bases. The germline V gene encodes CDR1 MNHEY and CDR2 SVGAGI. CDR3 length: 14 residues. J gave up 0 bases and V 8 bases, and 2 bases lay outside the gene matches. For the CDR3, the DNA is TGTGCCAGCTCGGACAGGGCGAACACCGGGGAGCTGTTTTTT. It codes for CASSDRANTGELFF.

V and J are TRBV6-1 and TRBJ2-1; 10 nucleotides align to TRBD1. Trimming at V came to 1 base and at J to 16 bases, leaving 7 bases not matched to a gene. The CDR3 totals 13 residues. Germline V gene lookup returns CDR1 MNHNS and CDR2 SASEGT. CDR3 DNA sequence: TGTGCCAGCAGTGAAGGTGCCGGGACAGGGGATTTCTTC. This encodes CASSEGAGTGDFF.

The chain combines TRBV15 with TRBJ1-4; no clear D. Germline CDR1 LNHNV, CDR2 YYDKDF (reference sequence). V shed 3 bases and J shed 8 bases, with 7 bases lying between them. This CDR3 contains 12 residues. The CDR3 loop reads CATSRRFEKLFF. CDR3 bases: TGTGCCACCAGCAGGAGGTTCGAAAAACTGTTTTTT.

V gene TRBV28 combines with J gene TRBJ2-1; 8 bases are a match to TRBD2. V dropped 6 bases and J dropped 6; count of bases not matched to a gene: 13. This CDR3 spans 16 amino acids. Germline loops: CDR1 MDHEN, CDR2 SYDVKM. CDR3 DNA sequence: TGTGCCAGCAGCCACGGTCCGGGACTAGATAGCAATGAGCAGTTCTTC. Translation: CASSHGPGLDSNEQFF.

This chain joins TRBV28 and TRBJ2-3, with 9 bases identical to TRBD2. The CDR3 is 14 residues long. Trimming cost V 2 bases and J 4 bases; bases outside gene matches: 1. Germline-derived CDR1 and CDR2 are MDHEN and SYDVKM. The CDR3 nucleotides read TGTGCCAGCAGTTTAGGCGGGAGGGCAGATACGCAGTATTTT. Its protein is CASSLGGRADTQYF. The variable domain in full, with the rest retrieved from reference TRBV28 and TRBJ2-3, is DVKVTQSSRYLVKRTGEKVFLECVQDMDHENMFWYRQDPGLGLRLIYFSYDVKMKEKGDIPEGYSVSREKKERFSLILESASTNQTSMYLCASSLGGRADTQYFGPGTRLTVL.

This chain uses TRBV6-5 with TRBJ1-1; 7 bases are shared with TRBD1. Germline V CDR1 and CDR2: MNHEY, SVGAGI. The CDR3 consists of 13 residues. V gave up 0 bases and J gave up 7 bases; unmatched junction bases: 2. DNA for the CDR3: TGTGCCAGCAGTTACTCGTCAGGGGGTGAAGCTTTCTTT. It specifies CASSYSSGGEAFF.

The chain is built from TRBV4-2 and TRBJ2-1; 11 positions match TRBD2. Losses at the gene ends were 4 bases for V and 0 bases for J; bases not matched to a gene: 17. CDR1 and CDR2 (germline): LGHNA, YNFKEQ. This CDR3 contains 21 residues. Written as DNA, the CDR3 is TGTGCCAGCAGCCCCAGCGGGGGGGGATTAGCGGGAGGGAGCTCCTACAATGAGCAGTTCTTC. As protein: CASSPSGGGLAGGSSYNEQFF.

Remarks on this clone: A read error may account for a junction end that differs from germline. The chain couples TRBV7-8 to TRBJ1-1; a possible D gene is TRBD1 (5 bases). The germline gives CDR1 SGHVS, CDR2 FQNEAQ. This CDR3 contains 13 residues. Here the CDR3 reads CASSLLGTPEPPF. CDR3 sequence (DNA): TGTGCCAGCAGCTTATTAGGGACTCCCGAACCCCCGTTT.

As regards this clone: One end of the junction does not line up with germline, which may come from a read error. The CDR3 reads CASSLPLFSHNSPLHF. The DNA for the CDR3 is TGTGCCAGCAGCCTTCCCTTATTCTCCCATAATTCACCCCTCCACTTT. The chain employs TRBV14 and TRBJ1-6; no firm D call. Germline V gives CDR1 SGHDN, CDR2 FVKESK. The CDR3 loop spans 16 amino acids.

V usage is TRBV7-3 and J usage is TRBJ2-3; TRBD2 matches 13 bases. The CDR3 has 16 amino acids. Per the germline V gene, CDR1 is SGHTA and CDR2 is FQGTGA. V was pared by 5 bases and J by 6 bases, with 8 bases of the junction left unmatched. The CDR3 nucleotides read TGTGCCAGCAGCCCCCACTGGACTAGCGGGAGCGATACGCAGTATTTT. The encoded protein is CASSPHWTSGSDTQYF.

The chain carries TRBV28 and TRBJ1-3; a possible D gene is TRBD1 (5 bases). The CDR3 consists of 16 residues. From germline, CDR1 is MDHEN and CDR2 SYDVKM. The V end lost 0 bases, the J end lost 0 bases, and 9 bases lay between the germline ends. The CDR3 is CASSLWAGFSGNTIYF. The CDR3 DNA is TGTGCCAGCAGTTTATGGGCAGGGTTCTCTGGAAACACCATATATTTT.

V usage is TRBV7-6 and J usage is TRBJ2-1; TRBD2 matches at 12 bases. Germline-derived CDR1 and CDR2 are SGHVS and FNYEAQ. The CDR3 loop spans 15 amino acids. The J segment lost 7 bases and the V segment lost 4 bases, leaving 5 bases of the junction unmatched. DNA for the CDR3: TGTGCCAGCAGCTGGACTAGCGGGACCTCTAATGAGCAGTTCTTC. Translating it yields CASSWTSGTSNEQFF. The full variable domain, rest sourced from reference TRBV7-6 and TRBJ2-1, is GAGVSQSPRYKVTKRGQDVALRCDPISGHVSLYWYRQALGQGPEFLTYFNYEAQQDKSGLPNDRFSAERPEGSISTLTIQRTEQRDSAMYRCASSWTSGTSNEQFFGPGTRLTVL.

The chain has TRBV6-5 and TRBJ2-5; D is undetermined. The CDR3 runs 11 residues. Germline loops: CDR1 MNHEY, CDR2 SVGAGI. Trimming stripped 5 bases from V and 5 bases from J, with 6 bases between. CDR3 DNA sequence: TGTGCCAGCAGTCCCCAGGAGACCCAGTACTTC. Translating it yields CASSPQETQYF.

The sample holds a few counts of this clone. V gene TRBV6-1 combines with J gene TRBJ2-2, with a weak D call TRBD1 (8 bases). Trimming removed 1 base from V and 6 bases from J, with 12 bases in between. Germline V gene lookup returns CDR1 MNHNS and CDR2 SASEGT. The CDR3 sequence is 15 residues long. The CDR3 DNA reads TGTGCCAGCAGTGAAGGAACAGGGGGGGCCGGGGAGCTGTTTTTT. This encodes CASSEGTGGAGELFF.

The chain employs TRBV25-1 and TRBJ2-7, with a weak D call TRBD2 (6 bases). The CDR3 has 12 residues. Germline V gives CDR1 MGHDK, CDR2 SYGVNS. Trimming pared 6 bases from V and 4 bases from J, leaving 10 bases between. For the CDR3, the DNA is TGTGCCAGCAGATTCGCGGGGTACGAGCAGTACTTC. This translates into CASRFAGYEQYF.

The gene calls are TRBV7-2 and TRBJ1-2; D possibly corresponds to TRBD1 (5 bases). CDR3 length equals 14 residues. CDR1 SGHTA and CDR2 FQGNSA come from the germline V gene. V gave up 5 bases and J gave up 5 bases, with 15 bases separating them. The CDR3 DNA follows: TGTGCCAGCAGCGTCCGGGGGGGTTCATATGGCTACACCTTC. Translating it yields CASSVRGGSYGYTF.

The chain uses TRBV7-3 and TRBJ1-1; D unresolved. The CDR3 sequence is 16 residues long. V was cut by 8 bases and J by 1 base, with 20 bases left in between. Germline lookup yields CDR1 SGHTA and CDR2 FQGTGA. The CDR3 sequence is CASSLSVVAANTEAFF. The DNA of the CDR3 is TGTGCCAGCTCCCTCTCCGTGGTAGCAGCGAACACTGAAGCTTTCTTT.

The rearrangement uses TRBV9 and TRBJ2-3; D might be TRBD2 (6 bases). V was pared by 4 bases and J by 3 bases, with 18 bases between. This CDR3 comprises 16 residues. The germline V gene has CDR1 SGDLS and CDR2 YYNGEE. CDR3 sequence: CASSPPWAGFTDTQYF. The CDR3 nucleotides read TGTGCCAGCAGCCCTCCCTGGGCGGGGTTTACAGATACGCAGTATTTT.

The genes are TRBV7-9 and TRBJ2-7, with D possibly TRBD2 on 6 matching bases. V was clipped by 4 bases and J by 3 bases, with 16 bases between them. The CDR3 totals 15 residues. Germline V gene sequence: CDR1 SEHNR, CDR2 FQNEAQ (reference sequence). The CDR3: CASSSEGSGGYEQYF. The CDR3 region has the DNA TGTGCCAGCAGCTCGGAGGGCAGTGGAGGCTACGAGCAGTACTTC.

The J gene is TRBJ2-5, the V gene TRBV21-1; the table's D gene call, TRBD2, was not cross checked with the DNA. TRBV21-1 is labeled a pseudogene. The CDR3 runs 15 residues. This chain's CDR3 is CARTLYPFTKETQYF. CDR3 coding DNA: TGTGCCAGGACTCTATACCCTTTTACGAAAGAGACCCAGTACTTC.

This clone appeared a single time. The CDR3 region is CAWRVGLAGKDEQFF. CDR3 sequence (DNA): TGTGCCTGGAGGGTGGGGCTAGCGGGGAAGGATGAGCAGTTCTTC. The genes are TRBV30 and TRBJ2-1, with 9 bases fitting TRBD2. Germline trimming cut 3 bases from V and 8 bases from J; bases unmatched to any gene: 11. The CDR3 is made up of 15 amino acids. Germline V lookup: CDR1 GTSNPN, CDR2 SVGIG (reference sequence).

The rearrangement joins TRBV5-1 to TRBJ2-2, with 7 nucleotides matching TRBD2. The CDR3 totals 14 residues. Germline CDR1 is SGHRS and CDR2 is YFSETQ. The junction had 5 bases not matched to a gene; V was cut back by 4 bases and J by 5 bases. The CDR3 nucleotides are TGCGCCAGCAGCCCCTCCGGGAGGACCGGGGAGCTGTTTTTT. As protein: CASSPSGRTGELFF.